This T cell receptor (beta chain) was recovered during a study of cytomegalovirus exposure and HLA in healthy donors (dated by TCRdb to 2017 to 2019). Regarding the research as a whole: A later analysis indicated that the roughly 130 validation repertoires were generated on the platform also employed for the roughly 650 repertoires of the first cohort. Besides the first cohort of 666 subjects, a separate validation cohort made up of 120 different subjects was used. The aim of the study was to test whether cataloging public T cell receptors could identify signatures of past pathogen exposure. To predict cytomegalovirus infection status, the study brought together high-throughput TCR immunosequencing, statistical association of individual TCRs with disease status, and machine learning.

Paper-wide results and their limitations: Of the cluster scores, roughly 95% were above 0 in a later analysis, which found that TCRs clustered in the first cohort also tended to co-occur in the 120 or so validation repertoires. A few of the identified cytomegalovirus-associated TCR beta chains were confirmed in vitro to be specific for cytomegalovirus antigens. The classifier was reported to diagnose cytomegalovirus status with high specificity and sensitivity in both the original cohort and the validation cohort. The authors suggested that the approach could potentially be extended to other disease states and immunological phenotypes. All 130 or so repertoires were used to score co-occurrence in the validation cohort in a later analysis, because that analysis had no HLA typing for the cohort. A total of fewer than 200 TCR beta chains were listed by the study as associated with cytomegalovirus. Across donors, most TCR sequences were observed very rarely, whereas some public TCRs were present in many individuals.

The protocol used for the library was the immunoSEQ multiplex PCR assay. Processing in the source paper ran as follows. A statistical classification framework was built to diagnose cytomegalovirus status from the catalog of TCR beta chain sequences. TCRdb mirrors the immuneACCESS table, restricted to in-frame sequences. Some clones are absent from its copies; in checked studies, under half trace to an unresolved V gene, and the reason for the others is unknown. V, J and clone size reflect that table, while D and trimming were determined from the DNA. The sample table contains 150,000 or so clones; only one count was recorded for about 89% of them. The ten top clones hold more than 2.5% of the sample. The junction carries 14 bases between V and J, which are trimmed by 0 bases and 2 bases respectively. Including cysteine and phenylalanine, the CDR3 has 16 amino acids. The DNA shown is the 48-base CDR3, in frame from base 1. Via the germline V gene, CDR1 is ENHRY and CDR2 SYGVKD.

As regards this clone: What this receptor recognizes is not known. No base quality information exists; no much larger clone differs at one position.

The donors were included in the validation cohort of 120 subjects, a group kept apart from the 666-subject first cohort. The source of this sequence is a woman aged 18-29 years in good health and CMV-seropositive. The sample consisted of PBMCs. Recombination joined TRBV10-3 with TRBJ2-7; the D region possibly corresponds to TRBD2 (5 bases align). CDR3 protein: CAISESPGGSTYEQYF. The sequenced DNA: TGTGCCATCAGTGAGTCACCAGGCGGGTCAACCTACGAGCAGTACTTC.